These 32 T cell receptor beta chains share one sample of origin, sequenced in a study of T cell responses to AZD1222 COVID-19 vaccine. Measured with immunoSEQ multiplex PCR; TCRdb has only the in-frame clones, and not every one. The sample consists of around 130,000 clones, roughly 91% of them appearing once. The sequences come from peripheral blood, collected 28 days after the second AZD1222 dose. These receptors were collected from an adult who received the AZD1222 COVID-19 vaccine.

CDR3 bases: TGTGCCAGCAGGATTAACGGAGGTTCCTACAATGAGCAGTTCTTC. Encoded protein: CASRINGGSYNEQFF. The J gene is TRBJ2-1, the V gene TRBV28, with D perhaps TRBD2 (5 bases). With 6 bases removed from V and 1 base from J, the gap between germline ends came to 13 bases. The germline V gene has CDR1 MDHEN and CDR2 SYDVKM. The CDR3 runs to 15 residues.

V and J are TRBV13 and TRBJ2-7; TRBD1 or TRBD2 may be the D gene (6 bases each). The germline V and J ends were trimmed by 2 bases and 3 bases, with 14 bases remaining between them. The CDR3 consists of 15 residues. Germline CDR1 and CDR2: PRHDT and FYEKMQ (reference sequence). CDR3 amino acids: CASSLRGDWNYEQYF. For the CDR3, the DNA is TGTGCCAGCAGCTTAAGGGGGGACTGGAACTACGAGCAGTACTTC.

The chain couples TRBV7-2 to TRBJ1-2; D call uncertain. The CDR3 spans 13 residues. Germline values: CDR1 SGHTA, CDR2 FQGNSA. With 2 bases removed from V and 8 bases from J, the gap between germline ends came to 12 bases. Written as DNA, the CDR3 is TGTGCCAGCAGCTTACTCGGGCCCGGGGGCTACACCTTC. This translates into CASSLLGPGGYTF.

The V gene is TRBV28, the J gene TRBJ2-7, with D maybe TRBD1 (5 bases). Germline assignment: CDR1 MDHEN and CDR2 SYDVKM. The V and J ends lost 10 bases and 3 bases respectively, with 16 bases between them. The CDR3 loop spans 13 amino acids. This CDR3 is CATRGHDGYEQYF. The CDR3 nucleotides are TGTGCCACCAGAGGACATGACGGCTACGAGCAGTACTTC.

The J gene is TRBJ1-2, the V gene TRBV24-1, with unresolved D. CDR1 is KGHDR, CDR2 SFDVKD, per germline. V was cut by 5 bases and J by 4 bases, with 7 bases left in between. The length of the CDR3 is 12 residues. DNA of the CDR3: TGTGCCACCAGTGGTTCCTCCTATGGCTACACCTTC. Translating gives CATSGSSYGYTF.

The rearrangement uses TRBV7-9 and TRBJ2-7; TRBD1 matches at 11 bases. The V gene end was trimmed by 4 bases and the J gene end by 5 bases; junction bases not matched to a gene: 4. In germline, CDR1 is SEHNR, CDR2 FQNEAQ (reference sequence). There are 14 residues in the CDR3. This CDR3 is CASSSGQGANEQYF. The CDR3 DNA reads as TGTGCCAGCAGCTCTGGACAGGGGGCTAACGAGCAGTACTTC.

The genes are TRBV11-3 and TRBJ2-1; D remains unclear. The V gene lost 6 bases and the J gene lost 8 bases, with 17 bases spanning the gap. From germline, CDR1 is SGHNT and CDR2 YENEEA. The CDR3 totals 14 residues. The CDR3 region has the DNA TGTGCCAGCAGTCGTCGCTCGATGTCGGATGAGCAGTTCTTC. Translation gives CASSRRSMSDEQFF.

The V and J genes are TRBV30 and TRBJ1-3; 10 bases fit TRBD1. CDR3 length: 17 residues. The germline V gene encodes CDR1 GTSNPN and CDR2 SVGIG (reference sequence). V lost 5 bases to trimming and J lost 4 bases; unmatched junction nucleotides: 14. The CDR3 nucleotides read TGTGCCTGGTCCTCCCTGGGACAGGGGTACGCAGGAAACACCATATATTTT. This translates into CAWSSLGQGYAGNTIYF.

J is TRBJ1-3 and V is TRBV19; 9 nucleotides align to TRBD1. V was clipped by 4 bases and J by 2 bases; unmatched bases: 3. Germline V gives CDR1 LNHDA, CDR2 SQIVND (reference sequence). The CDR3 is 15 amino acids. CDR3 DNA: TGTGCCAGTAGTAACCGGGACAGGGCTGGAAACACCATATATTTT. Amino acids: CASSNRDRAGNTIYF.

The J gene is TRBJ2-1, the V gene TRBV2; D possibly corresponds to TRBD2 (6 bases). Germline CDR1 is SNHLY and CDR2 is FYNNEI. Trimming cost V 7 bases and J 5 bases, with 12 bases left between them. CDR3 length equals 13 residues. The CDR3 region is CASKDSGHNEQFF. For the CDR3, the DNA is TGTGCCAGCAAAGATAGCGGACACAATGAGCAGTTCTTC.

The chain couples TRBV3-1 (or the pseudogene TRBV3-2) to TRBJ1-4; 8 bases are a match to TRBD1. This CDR3 spans 15 amino acids. Germline V gene sequence: CDR1 LGHDT, CDR2 YNNKEL (reference sequence). V was pared by 4 bases and J by 8 bases, with 9 bases of the junction left unmatched. The CDR3 region is CASSPRTGPGEKLFF. CDR3 in DNA: TGTGCCAGCAGCCCCCGGACAGGGCCGGGCGAAAAACTGTTTTTT.

The V and J genes are TRBV2 and TRBJ2-2; no clear D gene. Trimming removed 6 bases from V and 0 bases from J, with 11 bases in between. The germline CDR1 and CDR2 sequences are SNHLY and FYNNEI. The CDR3 has 15 amino acids. CDR3 sequence: CASSPEGPNTGELFF. CDR3 sequence (DNA): TGTGCCAGCAGCCCCGAAGGGCCGAACACCGGGGAGCTGTTTTTT.

The chain employs TRBV2 and TRBJ2-2, with D uncertain. The germline CDR1 and CDR2 sequences are SNHLY and FYNNEI. The CDR3 consists of 12 residues. Trimming took 1 base from V and 5 from J, leaving 2 bases between them. The CDR3 reads CASSEGTGELFF. As DNA, the CDR3 is TGTGCCAGCAGTGAAGGAACCGGGGAGCTGTTTTTT.

V usage is TRBV24-1 and J usage is TRBJ2-2; no firm D call. This CDR3 is 13 amino acids long. V shed 5 bases and J shed 1 base, with 4 bases lying between them. Germline CDR1 and CDR2: KGHDR and SFDVKD. The CDR3 nucleotides are TGTGCCACCAGTGGATGGAACACCGGGGAGCTGTTTTTT. Its translation: CATSGWNTGELFF.

The genes are TRBV30 and TRBJ1-6; 9 nucleotides line up with TRBD1. The trim removed 6 bases at V and 5 bases at J, leaving 11 bases unmatched. The V gene's germline CDR1 is GTSNPN and CDR2 SVGIG (reference sequence). The CDR3 runs to 16 residues. As DNA, the CDR3 is TGTGCCTGTAACAGGGGGCGAGGTGTGAATAATTCACCCCTCCACTTT. It codes for CACNRGRGVNNSPLHF.

The gene calls are TRBV4-2 and TRBJ2-7, with D hard to call. The CDR3 covers 16 residues. V lost 1 base to trimming and J lost 2 bases, with 15 bases between them. Germline CDR1 LGHNA, CDR2 YNFKEQ. The CDR3 DNA is TGTGCCAGCAGCCAAGTATTGGGTGGGTTTACCTACGAGCAGTACTTC. Translating gives CASSQVLGGFTYEQYF.

This rearrangement joins TRBV28 to TRBJ2-1; D gene uncertain. This CDR3 contains 13 residues. The V end was cut by 5 bases, the J end by 12 bases, with 17 bases between. The germline V gene has CDR1 MDHEN and CDR2 SYDVKM. CDR3 loop: CASSRAARLGQFF. DNA for the CDR3: TGTGCCAGCAGTAGGGCCGCCCGGCTAGGGCAGTTCTTC.

The V gene is TRBV28, the J gene TRBJ1-5; 8 bases are shared with TRBD1. Per the germline V gene, CDR1 is MDHEN and CDR2 is SYDVKM. CDR3 size: 14 residues. After removal of 5 bases from V and 4 bases from J, the junction contained 4 bases not matched to a gene. The CDR3 reads CASSPGTGNQPQHF. In DNA, the CDR3 is TGTGCCAGCAGTCCCGGGACAGGTAATCAGCCCCAGCATTTT.

J is TRBJ2-7 and V is TRBV11-2, with D perhaps matching TRBD1 (5 bases). Between the trimmed V and J ends, which lost 3 bases and 5 bases, there was a span of 14 bases. The length of the CDR3 is 14 residues. Germline lookup yields CDR1 SGHAT and CDR2 FQNNGV. CDR3 residues: CASSLSSGNNEQYF. DNA for the CDR3: TGTGCCAGCAGCTTGTCCTCAGGGAATAACGAGCAGTACTTC.

Only a few counts were recorded for this clone. The V gene is TRBV6-4, the J gene TRBJ2-1; 8 nucleotides agree with TRBD2. CDR1 is MRHNA, CDR2 SNTAGT, per germline. CDR3 size: 16 residues. V lost 8 bases, J lost 5 bases, and 14 bases stayed unmatched. CDR3 region: CASGESSGRGNNEQFF. The CDR3 DNA sequence: TGTGCCAGCGGGGAGTCAAGCGGGAGAGGCAACAATGAGCAGTTCTTC.

This clone was seen a single time. This chain uses TRBV30 with TRBJ1-5; tentatively, D is TRBD1 (5 bases). V was pared by 2 bases and J by 7 bases, with 18 bases between. Per the germline V gene, CDR1 is GTSNPN and CDR2 is SVGIG (reference sequence). This CDR3 region has 15 residues. The CDR3 region has the DNA TGTGCCTGGAGTCCCCTCGGTTGGGGGGGACAGCCCCAGCATTTT. This sequence encodes CAWSPLGWGGQPQHF.

V gene TRBV21-1 combines with J gene TRBJ1-4. TRBV21-1 is labeled a pseudogene. This CDR3 contains 15 residues. The CDR3 nucleotides are TGTGCCAGCAGCAAAGCTAAGGGAACTAATGAAAAACTGTTTTTT. As protein: CASSKAKGTNEKLFF.

The chain links TRBV27 to TRBJ2-2; D gene unclear. This CDR3 is 13 amino acids long. With 2 bases removed from V and 8 bases from J, the gap between germline ends came to 9 bases. Germline V lookup: CDR1 MNHEY, CDR2 SMNVEV (reference sequence). CDR3 sequence: CASSLRVAGELFF. CDR3 DNA: TGTGCCAGCAGTTTAAGAGTAGCTGGGGAGCTGTTTTTT.

The rearrangement links TRBV6-5 to TRBJ2-7; TRBD1 is a possible D gene (6 bases). The CDR3 loop spans 15 amino acids. Germline V CDR1 and CDR2: MNHEY, SVGAGI. Trimming removed 0 bases from V and 7 bases from J, with 16 bases in between. DNA of the CDR3: TGTGCCAGCAGTTACTCCGGGACACATCCTACGGAGCAGTACTTC. It translates to CASSYSGTHPTEQYF.

This clone was seen more than once but under ten times. V is TRBV19 and J is TRBJ1-5; D may be TRBD1 (5 bases). The germline V gene encodes CDR1 LNHDA and CDR2 SQIVND (reference sequence). V was pared by 3 bases and J by 2 bases, with 8 bases between. This CDR3 comprises 14 residues. CDR3 DNA sequence: TGTGCCAGTAGTATGGAAGGGGGCAATCAGCCCCAGCATTTT. The encoded protein is CASSMEGGNQPQHF.

This chain joins TRBV30 and TRBJ1-2; no definite D call. Germline CDR1 reads GTSNPN; CDR2 reads SVGIG (reference sequence). V shed 2 bases and J shed 8 bases, with 15 bases lying between them. This CDR3 spans 13 amino acids. CDR3 DNA: TGTGCCTGGAGTCCCCTGACTGACGCGGGCTACACCTTC. This translates into CAWSPLTDAGYTF. The full variable domain, its missing parts supplied by reference TRBV30 and TRBJ1-2, is SQTIHQWPATLVQPVGSPLSLECTVEGTSNPNLYWYRQAAGRGLQLLFYSVGIGQISSEVPQNLSASRPQDRQFILSSKKLLLSDSGFYLCAWSPLTDAGYTFGSGTRLTVV.

This rearrangement joins TRBV7-6 to TRBJ2-5, with TRBD2 identical over 16 bases. Germline V gene lookup returns CDR1 SGHVS and CDR2 FNYEAQ. This CDR3 region has 16 residues. Losses at the gene ends were 6 bases for V and 3 bases for J; bases not matched to a gene: 4. The CDR3 sequence: CASRAGLAGGEETQYF. The CDR3 nucleotides read TGTGCCAGCAGGGCGGGACTAGCGGGGGGGGAAGAGACCCAGTACTTC.

This chain connects TRBV21-1 to TRBJ1-2; the table names TRBD1, a call not compared with the DNA. TRBV21-1 corresponds to a pseudogene. The CDR3 runs 13 residues. CDR3 DNA sequence: TGTGCCAGCACCTTCGGGGACAGGGTGGGATACACCTTC. Protein: CASTFGDRVGYTF.

In this sample, this clone turned up a few times. The CDR3 loop is CASSRTDSGNTIYF. The CDR3 DNA sequence: TGCGCCAGCAGCCGAACAGATTCTGGAAACACCATATATTTT. This chain uses TRBV4-1 with TRBJ1-3, with unresolved D. Germline V CDR1 and CDR2: MGHRA, YSYEKL. The CDR3 runs 14 residues. V lost 4 bases to trimming and J lost 1 base, with 8 bases between them.

The chain joins TRBV18 to TRBJ1-5; D gene uncertain. The CDR3 extends over 14 amino acids. Germline lookup yields CDR1 KGHSH and CDR2 LQKENI. V was pared by 2 bases and J by 5 bases, with 10 bases between. The CDR3 loop reads CASSPEQKDQPQHF. For the CDR3, the DNA is TGTGCCAGCTCACCAGAACAGAAAGATCAGCCCCAGCATTTT.

The chain has TRBV5-1 and TRBJ2-5, with TRBD2 identical over 7 bases. The CDR3 contains 14 residues. CDR1 is SGHRS, CDR2 YFSETQ, per germline. With V trimmed by 0 bases and J by 1 base, 0 bases remained unmatched. In DNA form, the CDR3 reads TGCGCCAGCAGCTTGGGGACTAGCCAAGAGACCCAGTACTTC. Translation: CASSLGTSQETQYF.

The rearrangement links TRBV28 to TRBJ2-4; D is uncertain. Germline CDR1 is MDHEN and CDR2 is SYDVKM. V lost 3 bases to trimming and J lost 6 bases, with 9 bases between them. The CDR3 spans 13 residues. The chain's CDR3 is CASSFGRRNIQYF. CDR3 sequence (DNA): TGTGCCAGCAGTTTTGGACGGAGAAACATTCAGTACTTC.